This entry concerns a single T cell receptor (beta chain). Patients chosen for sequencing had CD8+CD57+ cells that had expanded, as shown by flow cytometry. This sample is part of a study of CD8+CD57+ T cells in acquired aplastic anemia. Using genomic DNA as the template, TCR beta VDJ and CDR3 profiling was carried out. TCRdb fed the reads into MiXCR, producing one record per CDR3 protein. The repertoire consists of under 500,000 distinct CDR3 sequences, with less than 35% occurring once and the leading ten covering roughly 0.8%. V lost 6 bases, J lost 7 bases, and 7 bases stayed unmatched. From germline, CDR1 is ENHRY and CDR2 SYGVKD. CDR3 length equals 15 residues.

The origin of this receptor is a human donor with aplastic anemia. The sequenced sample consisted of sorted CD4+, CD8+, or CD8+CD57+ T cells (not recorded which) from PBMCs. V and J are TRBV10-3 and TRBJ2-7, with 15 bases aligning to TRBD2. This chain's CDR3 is CAIRGLAGGPNEQYF. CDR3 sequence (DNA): TGTGCCATCAGAGGACTAGCGGGGGGGCCCAATGAGCAGTACTTC.